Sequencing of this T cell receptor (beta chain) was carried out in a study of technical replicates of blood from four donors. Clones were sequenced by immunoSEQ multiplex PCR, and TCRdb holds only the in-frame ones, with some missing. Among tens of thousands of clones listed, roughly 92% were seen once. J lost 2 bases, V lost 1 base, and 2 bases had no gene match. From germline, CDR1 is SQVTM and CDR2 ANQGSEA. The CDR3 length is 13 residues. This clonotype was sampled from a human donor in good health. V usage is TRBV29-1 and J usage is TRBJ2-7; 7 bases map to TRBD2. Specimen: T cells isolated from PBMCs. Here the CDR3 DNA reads TGCAGCGTTGAAGGGGGGAGGGCCTACGAGCAGTACTTC. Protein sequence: CSVEGGRAYEQYF.